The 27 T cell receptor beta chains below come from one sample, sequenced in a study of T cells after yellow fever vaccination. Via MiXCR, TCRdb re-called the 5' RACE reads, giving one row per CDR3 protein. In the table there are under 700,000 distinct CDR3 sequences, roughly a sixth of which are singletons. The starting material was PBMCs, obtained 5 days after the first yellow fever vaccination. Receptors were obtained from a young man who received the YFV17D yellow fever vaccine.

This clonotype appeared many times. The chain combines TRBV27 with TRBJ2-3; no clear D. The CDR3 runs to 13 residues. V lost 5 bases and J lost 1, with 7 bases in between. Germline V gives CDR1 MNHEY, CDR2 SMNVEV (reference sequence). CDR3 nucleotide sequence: TGTGCCAGCAGTGTCCCAGGCACAGATACGCAGTATTTT. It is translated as CASSVPGTDTQYF.

The CDR3, as DNA: TGTGCCACCAAGTCGGGGGAGCGCAACACCGGGGAGCTGTTTTTT. It specifies CATKSGERNTGELFF. The chain joins TRBV5-4 to TRBJ2-2, with D maybe TRBD2 (6 bases). The ends were cut back, 9 bases at V and 2 bases at J, with 17 bases in the middle. Germline V lookup: CDR1 SGHNT, CDR2 YYREEE (reference sequence). The CDR3 runs to 15 residues.

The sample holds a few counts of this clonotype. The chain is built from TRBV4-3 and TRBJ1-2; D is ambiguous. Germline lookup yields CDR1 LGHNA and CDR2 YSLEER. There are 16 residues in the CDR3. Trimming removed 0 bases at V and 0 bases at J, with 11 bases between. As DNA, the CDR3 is TGCGCCAGCAGCCAAGATAGGCAGAGAACTAACTATGGCTACACCTTC. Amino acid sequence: CASSQDRQRTNYGYTF.

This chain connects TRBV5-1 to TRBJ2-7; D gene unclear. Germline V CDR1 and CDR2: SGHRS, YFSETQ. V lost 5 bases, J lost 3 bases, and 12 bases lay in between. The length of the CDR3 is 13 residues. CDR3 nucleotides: TGCGCCAGCAGTCGGACGGATTTCTACGAGCAGTACTTC. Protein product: CASSRTDFYEQYF. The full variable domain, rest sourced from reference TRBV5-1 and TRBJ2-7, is KAGVTQTPRYLIKTRGQQVTLSCSPISGHRSVSWYQQTPGQGLQFLFEYFSETQRNKGNFPGRFSGRQFSNSRSEMNVSTLELGDSALYLCASSRTDFYEQYFGPGTRLTVT.

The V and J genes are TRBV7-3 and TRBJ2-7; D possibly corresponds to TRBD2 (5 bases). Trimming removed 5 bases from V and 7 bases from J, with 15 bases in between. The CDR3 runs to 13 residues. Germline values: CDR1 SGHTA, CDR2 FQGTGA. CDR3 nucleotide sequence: TGTGCCAGCAGCCCAAGGCCGGGGTGGGAGCAGTACTTC. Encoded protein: CASSPRPGWEQYF.

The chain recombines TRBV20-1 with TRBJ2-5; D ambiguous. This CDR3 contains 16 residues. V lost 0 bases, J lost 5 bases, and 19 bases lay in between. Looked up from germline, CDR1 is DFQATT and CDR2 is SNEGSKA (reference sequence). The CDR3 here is CSARDQERSTRETQYF. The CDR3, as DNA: TGCAGTGCTAGAGATCAGGAGCGATCTACCAGGGAGACCCAGTACTTC.

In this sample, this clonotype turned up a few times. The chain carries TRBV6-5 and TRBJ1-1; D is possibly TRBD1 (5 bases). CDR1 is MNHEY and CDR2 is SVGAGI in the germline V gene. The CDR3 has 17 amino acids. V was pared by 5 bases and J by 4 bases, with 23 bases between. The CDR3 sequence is CASSNLAGGREGTEAFF. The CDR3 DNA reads TGTGCCAGCAGTAACCTGGCGGGGGGTCGGGAGGGCACTGAAGCTTTCTTT.

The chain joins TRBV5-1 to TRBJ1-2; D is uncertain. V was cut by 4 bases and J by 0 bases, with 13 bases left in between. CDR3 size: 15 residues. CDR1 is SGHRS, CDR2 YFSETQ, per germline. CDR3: CASSMSRESNYGYTF. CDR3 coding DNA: TGCGCCAGCAGCATGTCCAGAGAATCTAACTATGGCTACACCTTC.

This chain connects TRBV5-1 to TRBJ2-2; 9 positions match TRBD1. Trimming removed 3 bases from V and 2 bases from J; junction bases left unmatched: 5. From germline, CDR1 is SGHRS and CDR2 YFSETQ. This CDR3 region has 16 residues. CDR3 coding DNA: TGCGCCAGCAGCTCCACTACAGGGGGCAACACCGGGGAGCTGTTTTTT. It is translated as CASSSTTGGNTGELFF.

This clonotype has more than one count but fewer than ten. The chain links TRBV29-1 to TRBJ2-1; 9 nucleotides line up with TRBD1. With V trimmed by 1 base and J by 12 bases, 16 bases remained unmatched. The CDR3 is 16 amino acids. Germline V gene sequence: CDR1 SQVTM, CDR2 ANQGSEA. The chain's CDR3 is CSVEGYRDRVSIWQFF. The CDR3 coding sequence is TGCAGCGTTGAAGGATACCGGGACAGGGTTTCAATTTGGCAGTTCTTC.

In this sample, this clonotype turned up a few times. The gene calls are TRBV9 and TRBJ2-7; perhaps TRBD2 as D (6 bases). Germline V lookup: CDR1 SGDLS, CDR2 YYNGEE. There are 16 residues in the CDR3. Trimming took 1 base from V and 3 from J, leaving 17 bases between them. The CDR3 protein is CASSVYLSGLGYEQYV. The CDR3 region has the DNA TGTGCCAGCAGCGTATACCTCTCGGGACTTGGCTACGAGCAGTACGTC.

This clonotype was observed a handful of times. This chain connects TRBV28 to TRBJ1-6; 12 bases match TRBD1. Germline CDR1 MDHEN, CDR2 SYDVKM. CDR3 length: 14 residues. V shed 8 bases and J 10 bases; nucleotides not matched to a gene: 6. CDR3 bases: TGTGCCAGCTGTGGGGGGACAGGGGGCTCACCCCTCCACTTT. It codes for CASCGGTGGSPLHF.

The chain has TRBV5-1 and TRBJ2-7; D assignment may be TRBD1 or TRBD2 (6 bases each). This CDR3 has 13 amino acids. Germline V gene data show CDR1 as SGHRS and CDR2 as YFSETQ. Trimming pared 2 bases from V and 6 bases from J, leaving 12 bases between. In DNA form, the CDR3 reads TGCGCCAGCAGCTTATCGGGGGCGCGCGAGCAGTACTTC. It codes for CASSLSGAREQYF.

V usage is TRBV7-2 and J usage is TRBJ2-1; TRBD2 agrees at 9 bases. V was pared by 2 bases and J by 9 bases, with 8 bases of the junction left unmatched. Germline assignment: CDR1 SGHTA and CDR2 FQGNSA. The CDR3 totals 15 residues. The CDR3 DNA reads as TGTGCCAGCAGCTTATGGCGGGGGGGTCTAAGTGAGCAGTTCTTC. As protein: CASSLWRGGLSEQFF.

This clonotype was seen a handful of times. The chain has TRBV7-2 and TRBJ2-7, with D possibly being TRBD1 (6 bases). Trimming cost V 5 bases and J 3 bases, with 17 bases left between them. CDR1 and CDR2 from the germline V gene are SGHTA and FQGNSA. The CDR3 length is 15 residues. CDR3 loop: CASSPGWGTHYEQYF. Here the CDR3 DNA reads TGTGCCAGCAGCCCCGGGTGGGGGACACACTACGAGCAGTACTTC.

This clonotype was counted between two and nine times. CDR3: CASSLGPPGILGTGELFF. The CDR3 region has the DNA TGTGCCAGCAGCTTAGGACCCCCAGGGATTCTAGGCACCGGGGAGCTGTTTTTT. The chain combines TRBV7-6 with TRBJ2-2; the D gene is possibly TRBD1 (5 bases). The CDR3 is 18 amino acids. Trimming took 1 base from V and 4 from J, leaving 19 bases between them. Germline CDR1 reads SGHVS; CDR2 reads FNYEAQ.

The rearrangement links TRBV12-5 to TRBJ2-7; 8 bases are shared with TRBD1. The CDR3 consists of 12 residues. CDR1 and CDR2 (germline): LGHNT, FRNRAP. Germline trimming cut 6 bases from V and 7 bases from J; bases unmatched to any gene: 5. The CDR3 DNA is TGTGCTAGTGGAATCGGACAGGGAGAGCAGTACTTC. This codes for CASGIGQGEQYF. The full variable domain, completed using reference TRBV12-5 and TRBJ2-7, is DARVTQTPRHKVTEMGQEVTMRCQPILGHNTVFWYRQTMMQGLELLAYFRNRAPLDDSGMPKDRFSAEMPDATLATLKIQPSEPRDSAVYFCASGIGQGEQYFGPGTRLTVT.

CDR3 nucleotide sequence: TGCAGCGTCGTGGACAGCTTTGGGAAGACCCAGTACTTC. It translates to CSVVDSFGKTQYF. This chain connects TRBV29-1 to TRBJ2-5; TRBD1 is a possible D gene (6 bases). V was clipped by 6 bases and J by 6 bases, with 17 bases between them. This CDR3 region has 13 residues. Looked up from germline, CDR1 is SQVTM and CDR2 is ANQGSEA. The variable domain in full, completed from reference TRBV29-1 and TRBJ2-5, reads SAVISQKPSRDICQRGTSLTIQCQVDSQVTMMFWYRQQPGQSLTLIATANQGSEATYESGFVIDKFPISRPNLTFSTLTVSNMSPEDSSIYLCSVVDSFGKTQYFGPGTRLLVL.

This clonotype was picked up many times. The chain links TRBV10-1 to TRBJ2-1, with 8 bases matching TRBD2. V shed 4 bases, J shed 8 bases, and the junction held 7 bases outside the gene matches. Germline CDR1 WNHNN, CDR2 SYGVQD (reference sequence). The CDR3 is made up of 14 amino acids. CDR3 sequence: CASSVGGASHEQFF. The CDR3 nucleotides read TGCGCCAGCAGTGTCGGGGGGGCCTCCCATGAGCAGTTCTTC.

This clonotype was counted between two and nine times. The CDR3 sequence: CASSVVGAAAGANTGELFF. In nucleotides, the CDR3 is TGTGCCAGCAGCGTAGTAGGAGCCGCTGCGGGTGCGAACACCGGGGAGCTGTTTTTT. The chain uses TRBV9 and TRBJ2-2; weak D call: TRBD2 (5 bases). The CDR3 runs 19 residues. V shed 0 bases and J shed 0 bases, with 18 bases lying between them. Germline CDR1 is SGDLS and CDR2 is YYNGEE.

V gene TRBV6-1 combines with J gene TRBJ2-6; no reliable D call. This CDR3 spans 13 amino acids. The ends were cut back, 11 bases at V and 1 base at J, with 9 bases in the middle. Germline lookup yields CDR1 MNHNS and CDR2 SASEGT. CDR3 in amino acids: CASRASGANVLTF. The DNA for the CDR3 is TGTGCCTCCCGGGCTTCTGGGGCCAACGTCCTGACTTTC.

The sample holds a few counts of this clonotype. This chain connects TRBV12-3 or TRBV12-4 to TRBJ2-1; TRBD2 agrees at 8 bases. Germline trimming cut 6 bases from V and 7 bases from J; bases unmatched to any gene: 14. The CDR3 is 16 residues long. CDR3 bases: TGTGCCAGCAGGCGAACTACGGGGGGGCTCGGAAATGAGCAGTTCTTC. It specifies CASRRTTGGLGNEQFF.

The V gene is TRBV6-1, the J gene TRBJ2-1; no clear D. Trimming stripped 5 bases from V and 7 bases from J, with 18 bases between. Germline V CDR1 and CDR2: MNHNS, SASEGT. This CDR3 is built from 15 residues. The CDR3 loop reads CASSRRILSENEQFF. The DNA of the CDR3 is TGTGCCAGCAGTCGCAGGATTTTGAGTGAAAATGAGCAGTTCTTC.

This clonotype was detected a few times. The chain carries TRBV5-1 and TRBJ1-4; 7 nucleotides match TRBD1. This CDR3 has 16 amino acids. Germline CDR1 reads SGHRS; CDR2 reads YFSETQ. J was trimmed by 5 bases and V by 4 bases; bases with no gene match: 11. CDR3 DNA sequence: TGCGCCAGCAGCCCCCCCACACAGGGGCGAAATGAAAAACTGTTTTTT. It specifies CASSPPTQGRNEKLFF. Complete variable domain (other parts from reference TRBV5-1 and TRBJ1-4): KAGVTQTPRYLIKTRGQQVTLSCSPISGHRSVSWYQQTPGQGLQFLFEYFSETQRNKGNFPGRFSGRQFSNSRSEMNVSTLELGDSALYLCASSPPTQGRNEKLFFGSGTQLSVL.

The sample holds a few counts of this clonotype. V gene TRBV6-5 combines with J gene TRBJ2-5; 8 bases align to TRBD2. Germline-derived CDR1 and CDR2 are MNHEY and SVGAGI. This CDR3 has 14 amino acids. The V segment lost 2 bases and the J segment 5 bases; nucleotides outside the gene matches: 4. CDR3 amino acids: CASSYAGGRETQYF. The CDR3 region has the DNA TGTGCCAGCAGTTACGCGGGGGGCAGGGAGACCCAGTACTTC.

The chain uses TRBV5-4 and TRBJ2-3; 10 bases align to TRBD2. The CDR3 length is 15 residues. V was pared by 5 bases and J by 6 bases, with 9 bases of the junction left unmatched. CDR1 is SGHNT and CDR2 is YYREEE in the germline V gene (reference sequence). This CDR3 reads CASSSERGGRDTQYF. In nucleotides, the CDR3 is TGTGCCAGCAGTTCAGAGCGGGGGGGCAGGGATACGCAGTATTTT.

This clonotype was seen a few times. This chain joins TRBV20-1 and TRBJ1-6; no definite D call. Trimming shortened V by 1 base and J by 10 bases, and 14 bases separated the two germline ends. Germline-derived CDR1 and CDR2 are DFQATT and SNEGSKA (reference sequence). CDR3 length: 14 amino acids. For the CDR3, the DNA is TGCAGTGCTAGAGGGCTGGTGGGGTGGTCACCCCTCCACTTT. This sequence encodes CSARGLVGWSPLHF.